This T cell receptor (beta chain) comes out of a study of PD-1 blockade in classical Hodgkin lymphoma (dated by TCRdb to the early 2020s). With regard to the full study: The study used TCR beta sequencing and CyTOF to define a peripheral blood immune signature of response to PD-1 blockade in classical Hodgkin lymphoma. Summary of the overall study and its limitations: The study covered only a single clinical trial cohort, and the causes of the repertoire differences, possibly disease activity or prior therapy, were still not defined. Baseline TCR diversity was reported as lower in newly diagnosed patients than in healthy donors, and lower still in relapsed/refractory patients.

According to the study, the label for this sample's time point signals: newly diagnosed, previously untreated cHL patient sample. Using a Miltenyi CD8+ T cell isolation kit, CD8+ T cells were purified from thawed PBMCs through magnetic negative selection. To serve as a comparison group for the relapsed/refractory trial patients, PBMCs were sequenced from patients with newly diagnosed, previously untreated classical Hodgkin lymphoma. Peripheral blood was collected in 8 mL Vacutainer Cell Preparation Tubes, from which PBMCs were isolated by centrifugation and then cryopreserved. Purified CD4+ and CD8+ fractions were generated only in cases for which an additional PBMC sample was available. Magnetically labelled cells were removed on LS columns in a quadroMACS separator, and the flow-through was retained as the purified fraction. The Qiagen DNeasy kit was used to extract genomic DNA from unsorted PBMCs and from the negatively selected CD4+ and CD8+ fractions. TCR beta CDR3 regions were amplified by immunoSEQ multiplex PCR using primers annealing to V and J segments. Amplification bias was minimized using a synthetic immune receptor repertoire, and residual bias was removed computationally after sequencing. As for the original processing: Custom Python scripts were used to quantify repertoire diversity as the Shannon entropy index. The unsorted, CD4+ and CD8+ repertoires were each analyzed separately, with the exception of combined analyses, where CD4+ and CD8+ sequences were merged in silico. TCRdb obtained this table from immuneACCESS and retained in-frame rearrangements with V and J assigned. These tables miss some clones; where compared with another copy, unresolved V genes account for less than half of the shortfall, and the remainder is unexplained. For V, J and clone size, that table is used; D and trimming come from the DNA. The sample has more than 12,000 clones on record, roughly nine tenths of them singletons. Around 6.2% of the sample rests with the top ten.

As concerns this clone: The target of this receptor is not known. Base qualities are not at hand, and no much larger clone is one base apart.

Sequencing input: CD8+ T cells from blood. This sequence originates from a human donor with classical Hodgkin lymphoma.

The CDR3 sequence is CASSISGATYEQYF. The sequenced DNA: TGTGCCAGCAGCATTAGCGGGGCGACCTACGAGCAGTACTTC. The chain uses TRBV5-4 and TRBJ2-7, and 8 bases in between align with TRBD2. From the cysteine through the phenylalanine, the CDR3 covers 14 amino acids. Only the CDR3 region is kept as DNA, spanning 42 bases read in frame from base 1. Trimming removed 4 bases from V and 2 bases from J; the gene matches leave 5 bases unexplained. Sequences SGHNT (CDR1) and YYREEE (CDR2) are obtained from the germline V gene (reference sequence). Beyond the CDR3, the reference TRBV5-4 and TRBJ2-7 genes provide the residues; the full variable domain reads: ETGVTQSPTHLIKTRGQQVTLRCSSQSGHNTVSWYQQALGQGPQFIFQYYREEENGRGNFPPRFSGLQFPNYSSELNVNALELDDSALYLCASSISGATYEQYFGPGTRLTVT.